The clone carrying this T cell receptor beta chain was seen at least ten times. Antigen unknown. This beta chain is a stray read from a library made for alpha chains; its abundance is not meaningful. Time point of the sample: sample taken at primary tumor resection. Tumor, nontumor lung or frozen PBMC supplied whole RNA that was sequenced unsorted. V lost 4 bases and J lost 8, with 9 bases in between. The V gene's germline CDR1 is KGHDR and CDR2 SFDVKD. This CDR3 contains 12 residues. The data stem from a study of spatial heterogeneity in lung cancer. Study results and limitations: Tumor mutation counts were tracked by expanded intratumoral alpha and beta TCR counts.

One entry per CDR3 protein results from TCRdb running MiXCR on the 5' RACE reads. The sample holds roughly 16,000 distinct CDR3 sequences, roughly 7% seen once. The sample in question was lung tumor tissue, obtained at surgery. The sequence came from a female donor with early-stage non-small cell lung cancer. The rearrangement joins TRBV24-1 to TRBJ2-3; D might be TRBD2 (6 bases). CDR3 in amino acids: CATSESGSTQYF. The CDR3 bases are TGTGCCACCAGTGAGTCCGGGAGTACGCAGTATTTT.